Shown below are 20 T cell receptor beta chains from a single sample sequenced in a study of blood T cell repertoires in COVID-19. TCRdb keeps only in-frame clones here, not all; method: immunoSEQ multiplex PCR. This sample has about 250,000 clones, with about 91% found just once. The sample consisted of peripheral blood. The receptors come from a woman younger than 45 with COVID-19, enrolled during active disease.

This clone has only one observation. The V and J genes are TRBV6-6 and TRBJ2-5, with 7 bases identical to TRBD2. The CDR3 loop spans 15 amino acids. The V gene's germline CDR1 is MNHNY and CDR2 SVGAGI (reference sequence). With 0 bases clipped from V and 5 bases from J, the junction kept 6 bases outside the gene matches. The CDR3 reads CASSYSGGRYETQYF. CDR3 DNA sequence: TGTGCCAGCAGTTACTCTGGCGGGAGATATGAGACCCAGTACTTC.

The genes are TRBV28 and TRBJ2-3; 7 nucleotides agree with TRBD2. The CDR3 consists of 16 residues. Germline CDR1 MDHEN, CDR2 SYDVKM. The trim removed 4 bases at V and 3 bases at J, leaving 10 bases unmatched. CDR3 DNA sequence: TGTGCCAGCAGTTGGGAGGGAGGCTTGAGGACAGATACGCAGTATTTT. Its translation is CASSWEGGLRTDTQYF. Based on the CDR3 plus reference TRBV28 and TRBJ2-3, the full variable domain is DVKVTQSSRYLVKRTGEKVFLECVQDMDHENMFWYRQDPGLGLRLIYFSYDVKMKEKGDIPEGYSVSREKKERFSLILESASTNQTSMYLCASSWEGGLRTDTQYFGPGTRLTVL.

V is TRBV18 and J is TRBJ1-2, with 8 bases identical to TRBD1. CDR3 length equals 18 residues. Germline-derived CDR1 and CDR2 are KGHSH and LQKENI. The V and J ends lost 6 bases and 3 bases, in that order; junction bases with no gene match: 18. DNA for the CDR3: TGTGCCAGCTCGCTCCCCCCGGGACAGGTTTTGGGCGACTATGGCTACACCTTC. This gives the protein CASSLPPGQVLGDYGYTF.

The chain carries TRBV10-3 and TRBJ2-7; 8 bases agree with TRBD1. CDR3 size: 15 residues. V was clipped by 3 bases and J by 0 bases; unmatched bases: 4. The germline V gene encodes CDR1 ENHRY and CDR2 SYGVKD. The DNA for the CDR3 is TGTGCCATCAGTGATCGGGACAGGAGCTCCTACGAGCAGTACTTC. Amino acids: CAISDRDRSSYEQYF.

The chain is built from TRBV6-1 and TRBJ2-7, with TRBD1 matching over 7 bases. This CDR3 has 13 residues. Germline V gene sequence: CDR1 MNHNS, CDR2 SASEGT. V lost 3 bases and J lost 10; bases outside the gene matches: 9. DNA of the CDR3: TGTGCCAGCAGTGATAGACACCGGGACAGACAGTACGTC. This sequence encodes CASSDRHRDRQYV.

This clone was seen only a few times. V and J are TRBV11-3 and TRBJ2-3; 9 bases align to TRBD1. Germline V gives CDR1 SGHNT, CDR2 YENEEA. V shed 1 base, J shed 5 bases, and the junction held 7 bases outside the gene matches. CDR3 size: 16 residues. CDR3 in DNA: TGTGCCAGCAGCTTAGGGCTTCGACAGGGGGTAGATACGCAGTATTTT. Translation: CASSLGLRQGVDTQYF.

This chain links TRBV28 with TRBJ2-1, with TRBD2 identical over 12 bases. V lost 7 bases, J lost 4 bases, and 8 bases stayed unmatched. The CDR3 is 16 amino acids. CDR1 MDHEN and CDR2 SYDVKM come from the germline V gene. CDR3 residues: CASIQGGTSGYNEQFF. CDR3 bases: TGTGCCAGCATCCAAGGAGGGACTAGCGGGTACAATGAGCAGTTCTTC.

V and J are TRBV5-1 and TRBJ1-1, with a tentative D call TRBD1 (5 bases). Germline V gene data show CDR1 as SGHRS and CDR2 as YFSETQ. This CDR3 has 15 residues. Trimming removed 0 bases at V and 4 bases at J, with 13 bases between. The CDR3 bases are TGCGCCAGCAGCTTGGCCACCAGGGATAGCACTGAAGCTTTCTTT. As protein: CASSLATRDSTEAFF.

The table lists this clone with a count of one. V and J are TRBV18 and TRBJ2-3; no clear D. There are 13 residues in the CDR3. Germline V CDR1 and CDR2: KGHSH, LQKENI. Trimming shortened V by 5 bases and J by 3 bases, and 9 bases separated the two germline ends. The CDR3 nucleotides read TGTGCCAGCTCAGCCCGCCAGACAGATACGCAGTATTTT. Translating it yields CASSARQTDTQYF.

This clone was recorded once. The V call is TRBV10-3, the J call TRBJ2-3; D not resolved. Germline V gives CDR1 ENHRY, CDR2 SYGVKD. CDR3 length equals 13 residues. The V end lost 9 bases, the J end lost 1 base, and 11 bases lay between the germline ends. This CDR3 reads CAIELPGTDTQYF. CDR3 DNA: TGTGCCATTGAACTACCTGGCACAGATACGCAGTATTTT.

In this sample, this clone turned up a few times. This chain connects TRBV25-1 to TRBJ1-5; TRBD1 might be the D (5 bases). The CDR3 loop spans 14 amino acids. V lost 2 bases and J lost 3, with 8 bases in between. Germline values: CDR1 MGHDK, CDR2 SYGVNS. DNA for the CDR3: TGTGCCAGCAGTGAACAGGGTTCCAATCAGCCCCAGCATTTT. Amino acid sequence: CASSEQGSNQPQHF.

This chain joins TRBV7-2 and TRBJ2-3; tentative D call: TRBD2 (5 bases). Trimming pared 4 bases from V and 4 bases from J, leaving 15 bases between. The CDR3 is 15 amino acids. From germline, CDR1 is SGHTA and CDR2 FQGNSA. The CDR3 sequence is CASSSGRGGADTQYF. The CDR3 DNA reads TGTGCCAGCAGCTCAGGACGGGGTGGGGCAGATACGCAGTATTTT.

The V call is TRBV7-8, the J call TRBJ2-7; tentative D call: TRBD2 (6 bases). V was cut by 1 base and J by 3 bases, with 13 bases left in between. The CDR3 spans 15 residues. Germline V lookup: CDR1 SGHVS, CDR2 FQNEAQ. The CDR3 region has the DNA TGTGCCAGCAGCTTAGTGGGAACGGGAGACTACGAGCAGTACGTC. Protein sequence: CASSLVGTGDYEQYV.

The chain joins TRBV7-9 to TRBJ2-5; 9 bases line up with TRBD1. J was trimmed by 2 bases and V by 5 bases; bases with no gene match: 6. This CDR3 is 15 amino acids long. Germline V gene sequence: CDR1 SEHNR, CDR2 FQNEAQ (reference sequence). CDR3 region: CASSRDRAGQETQYF. The DNA of the CDR3 is TGTGCCAGCAGCCGGGACAGGGCAGGGCAAGAGACCCAGTACTTC.

J is TRBJ2-1 and V is TRBV7-2; TRBD1 aligns across 7 bases. Unmatched junction bases numbered 16, after V lost 0 bases and J lost 8 bases. CDR1 is SGHTA and CDR2 is FQGNSA in the germline V gene. The CDR3 length is 18 residues. The CDR3 DNA reads TGTGCCAGCAGCTTAGCCTCCAGGGGGTTGAGTGGTAGCCATGAGCAGTTCTTC. It yields the protein CASSLASRGLSGSHEQFF.

This chain uses TRBV4-3 with TRBJ2-5; TRBD1 matches at 11 bases. J was trimmed by 5 bases and V by 2 bases; bases with no gene match: 4. Germline CDR1 is LGHNA and CDR2 is YSLEER. CDR3 length: 15 amino acids. CDR3 bases: TGCGCCAGCAGCCAAATCGGGACAGGGGGTGAGACCCAGTACTTC. Translated: CASSQIGTGGETQYF.

The chain links TRBV4-1 to TRBJ2-1, with TRBD2 matching over 7 bases. Germline V lookup: CDR1 MGHRA, CDR2 YSYEKL. CDR3 length equals 20 residues. Unmatched junction bases numbered 20, after V lost 2 bases and J lost 4 bases. DNA for the CDR3: TGCGCCAGCAGCCAAAATTATGTTTCATTAGGGAGGGCCACGTACAATGAGCAGTTCTTC. It translates to CASSQNYVSLGRATYNEQFF.

The V gene is TRBV24-1, the J gene TRBJ1-4, with 7 bases identical to TRBD1. Per the germline V gene, CDR1 is KGHDR and CDR2 is SFDVKD. With V trimmed by 4 bases and J by 4 bases, 5 bases remained unmatched. The CDR3 spans 15 residues. The CDR3 nucleotides are TGTGCCACCAGTGACTCCGGGACAGATAATGAAAAACTGTTTTTT. This sequence encodes CATSDSGTDNEKLFF.

The genes are TRBV6-6 and TRBJ1-6; 8 nucleotides match TRBD1. The germline gives CDR1 MNHNY, CDR2 SVGAGI (reference sequence). The J segment lost 10 bases and the V segment lost 5 bases, leaving 7 bases of the junction unmatched. This CDR3 has 14 residues. CDR3 region: CASSGRDRSSPLHF. The CDR3 DNA is TGTGCCAGCAGTGGTAGGGACAGGAGCTCACCCCTCCACTTT.

V usage is TRBV9 and J usage is TRBJ2-1; TRBD2 aligns across 8 bases. The J segment lost 0 bases and the V segment lost 2 bases, leaving 4 bases of the junction unmatched. This CDR3 contains 16 residues. The germline V gene has CDR1 SGDLS and CDR2 YYNGEE. The CDR3 reads CASSVSGTSSYNEQFF. CDR3 sequence (DNA): TGTGCCAGCAGCGTTAGCGGGACGAGCTCCTACAATGAGCAGTTCTTC.